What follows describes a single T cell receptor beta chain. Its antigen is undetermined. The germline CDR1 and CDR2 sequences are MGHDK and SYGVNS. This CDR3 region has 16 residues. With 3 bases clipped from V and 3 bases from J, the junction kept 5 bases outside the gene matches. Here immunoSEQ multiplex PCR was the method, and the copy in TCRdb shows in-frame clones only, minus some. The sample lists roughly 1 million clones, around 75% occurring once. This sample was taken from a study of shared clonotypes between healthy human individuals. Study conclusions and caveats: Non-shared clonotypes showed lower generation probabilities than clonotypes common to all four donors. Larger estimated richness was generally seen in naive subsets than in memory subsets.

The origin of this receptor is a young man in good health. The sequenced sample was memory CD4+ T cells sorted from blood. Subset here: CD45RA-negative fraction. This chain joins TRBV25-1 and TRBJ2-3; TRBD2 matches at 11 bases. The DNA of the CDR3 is TGTGCCAGCAGTGAGGGGGCTAGCGGGAGGACAGATACGCAGTATTTT. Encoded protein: CASSEGASGRTDTQYF.